The 17 T cell receptor beta chains below all came from one sample that was sequenced in a study of regulatory T cells in long-lasting Graves disease. Arm-PCR of CDR3 regions with iRepertoire HTBI primers generated TCR beta libraries. TCRdb ran MiXCR on the multiplex PCR reads and lists one entry per CDR3 protein. The sample carries more than 400,000 distinct CDR3 sequences, around 15% recorded once. As for time point: newly diagnosed GD, antithyroid drugs for less than 3 months. There was RNA extracted from PBMCs, and the TCR library was made from it. The same specimen was also included in a second study, on T cells in Graves' hyperthyroidism and ophthalmopathy.

Sequenced material: peripheral blood mononuclear cells (PBMCs), taken at new diagnosis, from a patient treated with antithyroid drugs. These receptors were taken from a man aged 35-49 years with Graves disease.

This chain joins TRBV12-3 or TRBV12-4 and TRBJ2-6; 8 positions agree with TRBD2. V shed 5 bases and J 2 bases; nucleotides not matched to a gene: 14. This CDR3 has 19 amino acids. The CDR3 DNA reads TGTGCCAGCAGTCCCCAGGAGGGACTAGTCGAGGCTGGGGCCAACGTCCTGACTTTC. Encoded protein: CASSPQEGLVEAGANVLTF.

This clonotype came up many times. This chain connects TRBV7-9 to TRBJ2-7; D is unclear. CDR1 and CDR2 (germline): SEHNR, FQNEAQ (reference sequence). This CDR3 has 13 amino acids. V lost 0 bases and J lost 5, with 8 bases in between. CDR3 in amino acids: CASSLATAHEQYF. As DNA, the CDR3 is TGTGCCAGCAGCTTAGCGACGGCCCACGAGCAGTACTTC.

This clonotype turned up a few times. The V gene is TRBV9, the J gene TRBJ2-1; a weak D match, TRBD2 (5 bases). Germline V gene data show CDR1 as SGDLS and CDR2 as YYNGEE. The CDR3 runs to 13 residues. The ends were cut back, 0 bases at V and 9 bases at J, with 10 bases in the middle. CDR3 DNA: TGTGCCAGCAGCGTAGGGACTCCTGGTGAGCAGTTCTTC. The encoded protein is CASSVGTPGEQFF.

About this clonotype itself: This likely traces to a read error, being one base from a far larger clone. This rearrangement joins TRBV6-2 or TRBV6-3 to TRBJ2-1; D possibly uses TRBD1 or TRBD2 (5 bases each). The CDR3 loop spans 16 amino acids. CDR1 MNHEY and CDR2 SVGEGT come from the germline V gene. V gave up 0 bases and J gave up 0 bases, with 9 bases separating them. The chain's CDR3 is CASSYSGTVSYNEQFF. CDR3 bases: TGTGCCAGCAGTTACTCCGGGACCGTCTCCTACAATGAGCAGTTCTTC.

V and J are TRBV3-1 and TRBJ1-5; the D gene is possibly TRBD1 (5 bases). Germline V gives CDR1 LGHDT, CDR2 YNNKEL (reference sequence). The V end was cut by 8 bases, the J end by 4 bases, with 12 bases between. CDR3 length: 13 amino acids. CDR3 bases: TGTGCCAGCGGAGACAGCCTTAATCAGCCCCAGCATTTT. Its translation: CASGDSLNQPQHF.

Worth noting for this clonotype: A much larger clonotype is one base distant, so this may be a read error. V usage is TRBV28 and J usage is TRBJ2-6; the D gene is possibly TRBD1 (6 bases). In germline, CDR1 is MDHEN, CDR2 SYDVKM. This CDR3 is built from 15 residues. The CDR3 loop reads CASSPARLGANALTF. The CDR3 DNA sequence: TGTGCCAGCAGCCCGGCACGTCTGGGGGCCAACGCCCTGACTTTC.

The chain carries TRBV19 and TRBJ2-1; TRBD2 matches 11 bases. V shed 6 bases and J 1 base; nucleotides not matched to a gene: 2. CDR3 length: 15 amino acids. CDR1 and CDR2 (germline): LNHDA, SQIVND (reference sequence). The CDR3 coding sequence is TGTGCCAGTAGCGCTAGCGGGAGGTCCTACAATGAGCAGTTCTTC. It encodes CASSASGRSYNEQFF.

This clonotype came up many times. The chain couples TRBV10-3 to TRBJ2-7, with a tentative D call TRBD2 (6 bases). Germline loops: CDR1 ENHRY, CDR2 SYGVKD. The length of the CDR3 is 16 residues. V lost 0 bases, J lost 0 bases, and 12 bases lay in between. CDR3 DNA: TGTGCCATCAGTGAGTCGGGACTGCGTCGCTCCTACGAGCAGTACTTC. Translating gives CAISESGLRRSYEQYF.

Ten or more counts support this clonotype. The J gene is TRBJ2-7, the V gene TRBV20-1, with TRBD1 identical over 9 bases. Germline V gene lookup returns CDR1 DFQATT and CDR2 SNEGSKA (reference sequence). The CDR3 has 15 residues. V was clipped by 0 bases and J by 1 base; unmatched bases: 4. DNA for the CDR3: TGCAGTGCTAGAGACCCGGGACAGGGATCCTACGAGCAGTACTTC. Translated: CSARDPGQGSYEQYF.

This clonotype has only a few counts. The rearrangement joins TRBV12-3 or TRBV12-4 to TRBJ2-1, with 9 bases that match TRBD2. The CDR3 consists of 16 residues. Losses at the gene ends were 3 bases for V and 5 bases for J; bases not matched to a gene: 8. The CDR3 loop reads CASSLVVAGVDNEQFF. CDR3 coding DNA: TGTGCCAGCAGTTTGGTGGTAGCGGGGGTGGACAATGAGCAGTTCTTC.

This clonotype has just a few counts. This chain joins TRBV30 and TRBJ1-3; D ambiguous. The V gene's germline CDR1 is GTSNPN and CDR2 SVGIG (reference sequence). V lost 4 bases and J 10 bases, leaving 11 bases between the germline ends. This CDR3 has 11 amino acids. The CDR3 sequence: CAWNSGRTIYF. In DNA form, the CDR3 reads TGTGCCTGGAATTCTGGAAGGACCATATATTTT.

This clonotype has only a few counts. This chain connects TRBV4-1 to TRBJ1-2, with a tentative D call TRBD1 (5 bases). The CDR3 runs to 15 residues. CDR1 is MGHRA, CDR2 YSYEKL, per germline. V lost 1 base, J lost 3 bases, and 12 bases lay in between. CDR3 in DNA: TGCGCCAGCAGCCAAGTCATTAGGGACGACTATGGCTACACCTTC. Amino acid sequence: CASSQVIRDDYGYTF.

The chain uses TRBV19 and TRBJ2-6; possibly TRBD1 for D (5 bases). Trimming left V 3 bases short and J 0 bases short, with 12 bases between. The CDR3 has 17 residues. CDR1 is LNHDA, CDR2 SQIVND, per germline (reference sequence). The CDR3 DNA sequence: TGTGCCAGTAGTATGAAAGGGGTCAACTCTGGGGCCAACGTCCTGACTTTC. The encoded protein is CASSMKGVNSGANVLTF.

This clonotype was seen repeatedly, ten times or more. V gene TRBV28 combines with J gene TRBJ2-1; 10 bases agree with TRBD1. Germline V CDR1 and CDR2: MDHEN, SYDVKM. This CDR3 is 16 amino acids long. The V gene end was trimmed by 4 bases and the J gene end by 3 bases; junction bases not matched to a gene: 6. CDR3 region: CASSSLGTGDYNEQFF. DNA of the CDR3: TGTGCCAGCAGTTCCCTCGGGACAGGGGACTACAATGAGCAGTTCTTC.

This clonotype was picked up many times. The chain is built from TRBV24-1 and TRBJ2-3; D unresolved. The V gene's germline CDR1 is KGHDR and CDR2 SFDVKD. With 4 bases removed from V and 0 bases from J, the gap between germline ends came to 10 bases. The CDR3 totals 15 residues. CDR3: CATSDQRKSTDTQYF. The CDR3 coding sequence is TGTGCCACCAGTGACCAGCGCAAAAGCACAGATACGCAGTATTTT.

This clonotype was detected ten times or more. This chain links TRBV7-9 with TRBJ1-5, with D possibly matching TRBD1 (5 bases). Germline V lookup: CDR1 SEHNR, CDR2 FQNEAQ (reference sequence). The CDR3 contains 15 residues. Trimming removed 5 bases from V and 7 bases from J, with 18 bases in between. CDR3 coding DNA: TGTGCCAGCAGCCCATTGTCGGGGGAGAGCCAGCCCCAGCATTTT. This encodes CASSPLSGESQPQHF.

The chain recombines TRBV29-1 with TRBJ2-1, with 8 positions matching TRBD2. CDR3 length equals 16 residues. The germline V gene has CDR1 SQVTM and CDR2 ANQGSEA. The trim removed 2 bases at V and 9 bases at J, leaving 15 bases unmatched. The CDR3 loop reads CSVERGAFAGGVEQFF. The CDR3 bases are TGCAGCGTTGAACGGGGGGCATTTGCGGGAGGTGTTGAGCAGTTCTTC.